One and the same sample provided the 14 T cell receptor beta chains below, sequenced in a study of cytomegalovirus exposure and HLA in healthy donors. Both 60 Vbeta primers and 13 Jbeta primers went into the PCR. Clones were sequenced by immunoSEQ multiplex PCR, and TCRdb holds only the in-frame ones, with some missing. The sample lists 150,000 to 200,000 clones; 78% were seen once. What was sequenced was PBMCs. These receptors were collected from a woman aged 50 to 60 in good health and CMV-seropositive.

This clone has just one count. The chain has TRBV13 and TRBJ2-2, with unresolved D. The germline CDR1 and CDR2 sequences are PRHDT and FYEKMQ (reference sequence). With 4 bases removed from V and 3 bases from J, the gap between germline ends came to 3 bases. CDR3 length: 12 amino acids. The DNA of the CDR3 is TGTGCCAGCAGCTCCTACACCGGGGAGCTGTTTTTT. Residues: CASSSYTGELFF.

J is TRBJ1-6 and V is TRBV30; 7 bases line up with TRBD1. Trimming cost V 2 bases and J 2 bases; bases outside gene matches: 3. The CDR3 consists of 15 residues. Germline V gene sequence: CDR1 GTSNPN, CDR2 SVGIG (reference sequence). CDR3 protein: CAWSTGTAYNSPLHF. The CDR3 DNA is TGTGCCTGGAGTACGGGGACAGCCTATAATTCACCCCTCCACTTT.

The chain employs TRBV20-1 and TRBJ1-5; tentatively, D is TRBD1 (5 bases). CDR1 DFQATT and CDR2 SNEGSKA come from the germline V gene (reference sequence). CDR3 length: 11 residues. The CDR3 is CSRGGNQPQHF. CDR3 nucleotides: TGCAGCCGGGGGGGTAATCAGCCCCAGCATTTT.

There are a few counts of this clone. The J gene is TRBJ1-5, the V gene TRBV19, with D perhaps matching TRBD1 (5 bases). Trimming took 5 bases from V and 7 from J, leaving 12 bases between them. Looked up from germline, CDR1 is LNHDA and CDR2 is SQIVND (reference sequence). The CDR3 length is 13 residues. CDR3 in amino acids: CASSQGGWQPQHF. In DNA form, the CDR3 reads TGTGCCAGTAGTCAGGGAGGGTGGCAGCCCCAGCATTTT.

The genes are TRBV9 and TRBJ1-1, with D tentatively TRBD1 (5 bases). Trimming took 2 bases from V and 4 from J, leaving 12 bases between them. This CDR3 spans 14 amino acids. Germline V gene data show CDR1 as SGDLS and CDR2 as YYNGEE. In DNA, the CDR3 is TGTGCCAGCAGCGTCACCCTGGGGGGCACTGAAGCTTTCTTT. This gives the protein CASSVTLGGTEAFF.

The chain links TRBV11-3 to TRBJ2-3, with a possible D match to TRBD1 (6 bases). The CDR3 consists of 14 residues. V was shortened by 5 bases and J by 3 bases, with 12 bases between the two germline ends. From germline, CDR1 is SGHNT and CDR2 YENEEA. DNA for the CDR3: TGTGCCAGCAGCCCTACAGGGTGGACAGATACGCAGTATTTT. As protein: CASSPTGWTDTQYF.

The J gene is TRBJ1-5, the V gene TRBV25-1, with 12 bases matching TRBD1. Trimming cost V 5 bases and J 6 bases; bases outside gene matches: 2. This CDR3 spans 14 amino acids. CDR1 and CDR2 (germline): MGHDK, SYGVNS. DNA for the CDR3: TGTGCCAGCAGTCCGGGACAGGGGGCTCAGCCCCAGCATTTT. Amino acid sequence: CASSPGQGAQPQHF.

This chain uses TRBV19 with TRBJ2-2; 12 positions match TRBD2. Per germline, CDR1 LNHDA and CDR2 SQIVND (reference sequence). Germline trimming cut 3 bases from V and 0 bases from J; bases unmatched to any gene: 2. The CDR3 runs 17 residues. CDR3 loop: CASSMLAGGPNTGELFF. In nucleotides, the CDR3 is TGTGCCAGTAGTATGCTAGCGGGGGGGCCGAACACCGGGGAGCTGTTTTTT.

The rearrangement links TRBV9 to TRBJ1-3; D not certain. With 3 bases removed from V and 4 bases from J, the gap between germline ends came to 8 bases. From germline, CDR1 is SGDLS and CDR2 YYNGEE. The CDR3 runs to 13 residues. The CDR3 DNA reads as TGTGCCAGCAGCGGGGCGGGCGGAAACACCATATATTTT. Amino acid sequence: CASSGAGGNTIYF.

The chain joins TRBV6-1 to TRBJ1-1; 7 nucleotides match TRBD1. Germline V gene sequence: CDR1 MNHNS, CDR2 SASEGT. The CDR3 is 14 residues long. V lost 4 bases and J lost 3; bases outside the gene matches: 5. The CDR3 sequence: CASSVRQGDTEAFF. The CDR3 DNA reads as TGTGCCAGCAGTGTGCGACAGGGCGACACTGAAGCTTTCTTT.

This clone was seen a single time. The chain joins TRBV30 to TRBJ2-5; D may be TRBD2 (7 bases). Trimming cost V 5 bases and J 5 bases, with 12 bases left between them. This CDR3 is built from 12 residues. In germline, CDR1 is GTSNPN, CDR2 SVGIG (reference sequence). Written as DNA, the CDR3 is TGTGCCTGGGACGGGGGGCAGGAGACCCAGTACTTC. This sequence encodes CAWDGGQETQYF.

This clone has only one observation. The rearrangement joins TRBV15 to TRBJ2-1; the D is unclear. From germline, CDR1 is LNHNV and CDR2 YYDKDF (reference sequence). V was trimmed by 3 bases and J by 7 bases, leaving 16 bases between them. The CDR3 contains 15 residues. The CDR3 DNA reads TGTGCCACCAGCAGGCGAGGTCCATCAGAGAATGAGCAGTTCTTC. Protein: CATSRRGPSENEQFF.

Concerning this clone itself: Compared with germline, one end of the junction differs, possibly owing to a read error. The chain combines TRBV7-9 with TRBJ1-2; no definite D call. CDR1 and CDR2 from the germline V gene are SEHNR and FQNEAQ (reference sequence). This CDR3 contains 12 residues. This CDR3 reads CASTDSSRGCTF. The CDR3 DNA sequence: TGTGCCAGCACGGACTCCTCCAGAGGCTGCACCTTC.

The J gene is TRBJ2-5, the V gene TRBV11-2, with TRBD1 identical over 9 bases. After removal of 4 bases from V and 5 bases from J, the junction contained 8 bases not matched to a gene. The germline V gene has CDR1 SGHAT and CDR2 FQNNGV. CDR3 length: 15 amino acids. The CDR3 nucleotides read TGTGCCAGCAGCTCCGGTCGACAGGGGGGGGAGACCCAGTACTTC. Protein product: CASSSGRQGGETQYF.